The next 30 T cell receptor beta chains were all read from a single sample in a study of blood T cell repertoires in COVID-19. Some clones are missing from TCRdb's copy, which holds only in-frame ones; the method was immunoSEQ multiplex PCR. The data hold roughly 200,000 clones, with 85% observed a single time. Sequencing used PBMCs or T cells enriched from blood (not recorded which). These receptors were obtained from a man aged 40-50 years who had recovered from COVID-19.

The chain recombines TRBV5-6 with TRBJ2-5; TRBD2 aligns across 8 bases. The J segment lost 1 base and the V segment lost 2 bases, leaving 7 bases of the junction unmatched. The germline V gene encodes CDR1 SGHDT and CDR2 YYEEEE. This CDR3 contains 16 residues. Written as DNA, the CDR3 is TGTGCCAGCAGCTTCCCGACTAGCGTAACCCAAGAGACCCAGTACTTC. Encoded protein: CASSFPTSVTQETQYF.

The chain joins TRBV30 to TRBJ2-7; the D gene is possibly TRBD1 (5 bases). V was trimmed by 0 bases and J by 3 bases, leaving 6 bases between them. CDR1 is GTSNPN and CDR2 is SVGIG in the germline V gene (reference sequence). The CDR3 is made up of 12 amino acids. DNA for the CDR3: TGTGCCTGGAGTGTGGGGCGCTACGAGCAGTACTTC. Translation: CAWSVGRYEQYF.

The genes are TRBV29-1 and TRBJ1-1; D unresolved. Germline V lookup: CDR1 SQVTM, CDR2 ANQGSEA. The CDR3 has 13 amino acids. Trimming stripped 2 bases from V and 0 bases from J, with 7 bases between. The CDR3 here is CSVESGLNTEAFF. DNA of the CDR3: TGCAGCGTTGAAAGCGGACTGAACACTGAAGCTTTCTTT.

This clone was seen only once. The CDR3 DNA is TGTGCCAGCAGCCAAGATAGGAACACCGGGGAGCTGTTTTTT. Protein: CASSQDRNTGELFF. The chain recombines TRBV4-2 with TRBJ2-2; no clear D gene. There are 14 residues in the CDR3. Germline CDR1 and CDR2: LGHNA and YNFKEQ. V was shortened by 0 bases and J by 1 base, with 3 bases between the two germline ends.

The chain links TRBV4-1 to TRBJ2-3; a weak D match, TRBD2 (5 bases). The CDR3 has 15 amino acids. Deletions cut 0 bases from V and 1 base from J, with 8 bases between. The germline V gene has CDR1 MGHRA and CDR2 YSYEKL. Written as DNA, the CDR3 is TGCGCCAGCAGCCAAGATGGAGCGGGCACAGATACGCAGTATTTT. Translation gives CASSQDGAGTDTQYF.

The chain joins TRBV5-4 to TRBJ1-5; 7 bases align to TRBD1. The CDR3 is 15 residues long. The germline V gene has CDR1 SGHNT and CDR2 YYREEE (reference sequence). J was trimmed by 3 bases and V by 2 bases; bases with no gene match: 5. The CDR3 here is CASSFGGGVNQPQHF. DNA of the CDR3: TGTGCCAGCAGCTTTGGAGGGGGCGTCAATCAGCCCCAGCATTTT.

J is TRBJ2-4 and V is TRBV20-1; unclear D gene. The length of the CDR3 is 11 residues. Trimming cost V 6 bases and J 6 bases, with 9 bases left between them. Germline-derived CDR1 and CDR2 are DFQATT and SNEGSKA (reference sequence). The CDR3 DNA follows: TGCAGTGCAAAGCACAGAAACATTCAGTACTTC. Translating it yields CSAKHRNIQYF.

The rearrangement joins TRBV2 to TRBJ2-3, with D perhaps matching TRBD2 (5 bases). The CDR3 totals 15 residues. Trimming took 1 base from V and 8 from J, leaving 16 bases between them. Germline V CDR1 and CDR2: SNHLY, FYNNEI. This CDR3 reads CASSEELGRGGTQYF. The CDR3 nucleotides are TGTGCCAGCAGTGAAGAGTTGGGCCGAGGAGGTACGCAGTATTTT. Drawing the rest from reference TRBV2 and TRBJ2-3, the complete variable domain is EPEVTQTPSHQVTQMGQEVILRCVPISNHLYFYWYRQILGQKVEFLVSFYNNEISEKSEIFDDQFSVERPDGSNFTLKIRSTKLEDSAMYFCASSEELGRGGTQYFGPGTRLTVL.

The chain carries TRBV25-1 and TRBJ1-4; 12 positions agree with TRBD1. The CDR3 consists of 14 residues. Germline CDR1 and CDR2: MGHDK and SYGVNS. The ends lost 4 bases at V and 8 bases at J; junction bases unmatched: 2. The CDR3 DNA is TGTGCCAGCAGTGGGGACAGGGGGCTGGAAAAACTGTTTTTT. Its translation: CASSGDRGLEKLFF.

This clone came up once. The rearrangement uses TRBV12-5 and TRBJ1-5; D not certain. The CDR3 spans 14 residues. Trimming pared 2 bases from V and 4 bases from J, leaving 9 bases between. Germline assignment: CDR1 LGHNT and CDR2 FRNRAP. CDR3 in DNA: TGTGCTAGTGGTTTGATGCAGGTTAATCAGCCCCAGCATTTT. Translated: CASGLMQVNQPQHF.

The genes are TRBV3-1 (or the pseudogene TRBV3-2) and TRBJ2-1; 7 nucleotides agree with TRBD2. The CDR3 is made up of 15 amino acids. The V gene's germline CDR1 is LGHDT and CDR2 YNNKEL (reference sequence). The junction had 4 bases not matched to a gene; V was cut back by 3 bases and J by 2 bases. CDR3 nucleotides: TGTGCCAGCAGCCACATAGCGGGCCCCTACAATGAGCAGTTCTTC. It encodes CASSHIAGPYNEQFF.

J is TRBJ2-7 and V is TRBV5-1; TRBD1 agrees at 9 bases. Germline-derived CDR1 and CDR2 are SGHRS and YFSETQ. J lost 11 bases, V lost 5 bases, and 11 bases had no gene match. CDR3 length equals 13 residues. The CDR3 nucleotides are TGCGCCAGCAGTCCCGACAGGGGGGGGAAAAAGTACTTC. Protein product: CASSPDRGGKKYF.

For the CDR3, the DNA is TGTGCCAGCAGCCAAGTGGATCGGGGAAGCGGAAACACCATATATTTT. Protein product: CASSQVDRGSGNTIYF. The rearrangement uses TRBV7-2 and TRBJ1-3; D unclear. The CDR3 is made up of 16 amino acids. Trimming shortened V by 5 bases and J by 4 bases, and 18 bases separated the two germline ends. CDR1 and CDR2 (germline): SGHTA, FQGNSA.

The chain couples TRBV30 to TRBJ1-6, with 8 positions matching TRBD1. V dropped 1 base and J dropped 8; count of bases not matched to a gene: 10. The CDR3 is 16 amino acids. Germline V CDR1 and CDR2: GTSNPN, SVGIG (reference sequence). The CDR3 DNA reads as TGTGCCTGGAGTGCGGGGACAGGATTTTTAGATTCACCCCTCCACTTT. It is translated as CAWSAGTGFLDSPLHF.

V is TRBV11-3 and J is TRBJ1-2; TRBD1 aligns across 7 bases. Trimming took 5 bases from V and 6 from J; bases not matched to a gene: 6. This CDR3 is built from 13 residues. Germline CDR1 reads SGHNT; CDR2 reads YENEEA. Here the CDR3 DNA reads TGTGCCAGCAGCCGAGACAGGGAGGATGGCTACACCTTC. Its translation is CASSRDREDGYTF. Full variable domain (outside the CDR3, taken from reference TRBV11-3 and TRBJ1-2): EAGVVQSPRYKIIEKKQPVAFWCNPISGHNTLYWYLQNLGQGPELLIRYENEEAVDDSQLPKDRFSAERLKGVDSTLKIQPAELGDSAVYLCASSRDREDGYTFGSGTRLTVV.

As DNA, the CDR3 is TGTGCCAGCAGCTTTGGTAGGGGCAGCAATTCACCCCTCCACTTT. Residues: CASSFGRGSNSPLHF. This chain joins TRBV11-2 and TRBJ1-6, with D possibly TRBD1 on 5 matching bases. There are 15 residues in the CDR3. CDR1 and CDR2 (germline): SGHAT, FQNNGV. Trimming left V 3 bases short and J 7 bases short, with 13 bases between.

As concerns this clone: The germline gene is not matched at one end of the junction; a read error may be the cause. The gene calls are TRBV11-2 and TRBJ1-6, with 7 bases identical to TRBD1. This CDR3 has 12 amino acids. Germline CDR1 and CDR2: SGHAT and FQNNGV. In DNA form, the CDR3 reads TGTGCCAGCAGCCCCGACAGGGTTTTCACCGACTTT. This codes for CASSPDRVFTDF. Supplemented by reference TRBV11-2 and TRBJ1-6, the full variable domain reads EAGVAQSPRYKIIEKRQSVAFWCNPISGHATLYWYQQILGQGPKLLIQFQNNGVVDDSQLPKDRFSAERLKGVDSTLKIQPAKLEDSAVYLCASSPDRVFTDFGNGTRLTVT.

The gene calls are TRBV5-1 and TRBJ2-3; maybe TRBD2 (6 bases). CDR3 length: 14 residues. Trimming removed 4 bases from V and 2 bases from J, with 11 bases in between. Germline CDR1 is SGHRS and CDR2 is YFSETQ. The CDR3 DNA is TGCGCCAGCAGCGCTGGGGGGATCACAGATACGCAGTATTTT. Protein sequence: CASSAGGITDTQYF.

The V gene is TRBV5-1, the J gene TRBJ2-4, with a tentative D call TRBD2 (5 bases). The CDR3 loop spans 14 amino acids. V was trimmed by 0 bases and J by 7 bases, leaving 11 bases between them. The germline CDR1 and CDR2 sequences are SGHRS and YFSETQ. The CDR3 nucleotides read TGCGCCAGCAGCTTGGGCTCCGAGGGCAACATTCAGTACTTC. Translating gives CASSLGSEGNIQYF.

V usage is TRBV4-1 and J usage is TRBJ2-1; TRBD1 matches at 8 bases. CDR1 and CDR2 (germline): MGHRA, YSYEKL. This CDR3 comprises 18 residues. Trimming at V came to 0 bases and at J to 2 bases, leaving 9 bases not matched to a gene. The CDR3 sequence: CASSQDPLPGGPYNEQFF. The CDR3 DNA reads as TGCGCCAGCAGCCAAGACCCCCTCCCAGGGGGCCCCTACAATGAGCAGTTCTTC.

The chain's CDR3 is CASSLPAGGSYEQYF. The CDR3 DNA follows: TGTGCCAGCAGCTTACCCGCAGGGGGCTCCTACGAGCAGTACTTC. The rearrangement joins TRBV7-2 to TRBJ2-7; TRBD1 matches at 7 bases. V was pared by 2 bases and J by 0 bases, with 4 bases of the junction left unmatched. The CDR3 is made up of 15 amino acids. Germline-derived CDR1 and CDR2 are SGHTA and FQGNSA.

V is TRBV14 and J is TRBJ1-1; 8 nucleotides agree with TRBD1. Trimming at V came to 5 bases and at J to 0 bases, leaving 5 bases not matched to a gene. The CDR3 covers 15 residues. The V gene's germline CDR1 is SGHDN and CDR2 FVKESK. The CDR3 is CASSKRTGMNTEAFF. In nucleotides, the CDR3 is TGTGCCAGCAGCAAACGGACAGGGATGAACACTGAAGCTTTCTTT.

This sequence joins TRBV12-3 or TRBV12-4 and TRBJ1-2; perhaps TRBD1 as D (6 bases). This CDR3 is 13 amino acids long. The V and J ends lost 6 bases and 0 bases respectively, with 8 bases between them. In DNA form, the CDR3 reads TGTGCCAGCAGGGGGGCCCCTAACTATGGCTACACCTTC. It translates to CASRGAPNYGYTF.

The sample holds one count of this clone. CDR3 nucleotide sequence: TGTGCCACCACTACGATTAGCAATCAGCCCCAGCATTTT. Amino acids: CATTTISNQPQHF. The J gene is TRBJ1-5, the V gene TRBV24-1; D gene uncertain. The CDR3 loop spans 13 amino acids. The V gene's germline CDR1 is KGHDR and CDR2 SFDVKD. The germline V and J ends were trimmed by 8 bases and 0 bases, with 7 bases remaining between them.

J is TRBJ2-5 and V is TRBV4-1, with a tentative D call TRBD1 (6 bases). Germline CDR1 reads MGHRA; CDR2 reads YSYEKL. The CDR3 totals 16 residues. Trimming took 2 bases from V and 5 from J, leaving 18 bases between them. The CDR3 sequence: CASSQSTGYDWETQYF. For the CDR3, the DNA is TGCGCCAGCAGCCAAAGTACAGGGTACGATTGGGAGACCCAGTACTTC.

This clone has only one observation. This chain uses TRBV14 with TRBJ1-2, with a tentative D call TRBD1 (6 bases). This CDR3 spans 16 amino acids. Per germline, CDR1 SGHDN and CDR2 FVKESK. Trimming removed 0 bases at V and 2 bases at J, with 13 bases between. Here the CDR3 DNA reads TGTGCCAGCAGCCAAGATCGAGGGGGAAGAAACTATGGCTACACCTTC. Translating it yields CASSQDRGGRNYGYTF.

This clone was detected a few times. The gene calls are TRBV30 and TRBJ2-1; TRBD1 matches 9 bases. The CDR3 contains 14 residues. The V gene's germline CDR1 is GTSNPN and CDR2 SVGIG (reference sequence). V lost 7 bases to trimming and J lost 7 bases; unmatched junction nucleotides: 11. This CDR3 reads CAFQTGQGMNEQFF. DNA of the CDR3: TGTGCCTTCCAAACGGGACAGGGCATGAATGAGCAGTTCTTC.

The genes are TRBV11-2 and TRBJ2-7, with TRBD2 identical over 8 bases. The CDR3 runs to 17 residues. V lost 3 bases to trimming and J lost 5 bases; unmatched junction nucleotides: 15. Germline assignment: CDR1 SGHAT and CDR2 FQNNGV. As DNA, the CDR3 is TGTGCCAGCAGCTTCGTACCTAGCGGGCGACAAAGGCACGAGCAGTACTTC. This encodes CASSFVPSGRQRHEQYF.

The chain couples TRBV6-1 to TRBJ1-2, with TRBD1 as a possible D gene (5 bases). V was pared by 0 bases and J by 4 bases, with 12 bases between. Germline-derived CDR1 and CDR2 are MNHNS and SASEGT. The CDR3 totals 15 residues. The CDR3 DNA follows: TGTGCCAGCAGTGAAGCGAGCTGGCAGGGCTATGGCTACACCTTC. As protein: CASSEASWQGYGYTF.

This rearrangement joins TRBV28 to TRBJ2-3; D is ambiguous. This CDR3 spans 14 amino acids. Trimming stripped 3 bases from V and 5 bases from J, with 12 bases between. Germline values: CDR1 MDHEN, CDR2 SYDVKM. The CDR3 here is CASSLGQAGDTQYF. Here the CDR3 DNA reads TGTGCCAGCAGTTTGGGTCAGGCTGGAGATACGCAGTATTTT.